The present entry profiles one T cell receptor beta chain with its context. Its antigen is unknown. The sample is drawn from a study of T cell responses to AZD1222 COVID-19 vaccine. Overall study results and limits: Nearly half of spike-specific TCRs reportedly target variant regions that are unmutated in the B.1.351 and B.1.1.7 variants. Repertoire samples came only from after the peak T cell response. Following two doses of AZD1222, Spike-specific TCR breadth and depth rose.

Measured with immunoSEQ multiplex PCR; TCRdb has only the in-frame clones, and not every one. The table includes 150,000 to 200,000 clones, roughly 90% detected once. Pooled samples include second doses given at about 4 or 12 weeks. CDR3 length equals 13 residues. V was pared by 6 bases and J by 9 bases, with 5 bases of the junction left unmatched. CDR1 is MNHEY, CDR2 SMNVEV, per germline (reference sequence). The clonotype originates from an adult who received the AZD1222 COVID-19 vaccine. The source material was peripheral blood, sampled 28 days after the second AZD1222 dose. V and J are TRBV27 and TRBJ2-1, with 10 positions matching TRBD2. The CDR3: CASRGLATTEQFF. The CDR3 coding sequence is TGTGCCAGCAGGGGACTAGCGACAACTGAGCAGTTCTTC.